The next 6 T cell receptor beta chains were all read from a single sample in a study of metastatic and nonmetastatic thyroid tumors. Patients had received no treatment of any kind before thyroid surgery. TCRdb re-called clones via MiXCR from the PCR reads. The sample lists approximately 38,000 clones, approximately 15% occurring once. Source material: blood. These receptors all stem from a female donor with papillary thyroid cancer or a benign thyroid nodule (not recorded which). Some clones in this sample may be carry-over from other donors' samples.

V and J are TRBV6-6 and TRBJ2-7; no clear D gene. The germline V gene has CDR1 MNHNY and CDR2 SVGAGI (reference sequence). This CDR3 spans 18 amino acids. Trimming removed 0 bases from V and 0 bases from J, with 18 bases in between. The DNA of the CDR3 is TGTGCCAGCAGTTACTCTACTGTTATCGGGTGGAACTCCTACGAGCAGTACTTC. Its translation: CASSYSTVIGWNSYEQYF.

This chain joins TRBV6-2 or TRBV6-3 and TRBJ1-1; weak D call: TRBD1 (5 bases). Trimming shortened V by 2 bases and J by 5 bases, and 9 bases separated the two germline ends. CDR1 is MNHEY, CDR2 SVGEGT, per germline. CDR3 length: 13 residues. This CDR3 is CASSYQGRTEAFF. The CDR3 nucleotides read TGTGCCAGCAGTTACCAGGGTAGAACTGAAGCTTTCTTT.

This clone was seen a single time. This sequence joins TRBV5-1 and TRBJ2-3; the match to TRBD2 covers 11 bases. Germline V gene sequence: CDR1 SGHRS, CDR2 YFSETQ. V shed 4 bases, J shed 6 bases, and the junction held 13 bases outside the gene matches. This CDR3 has 17 amino acids. The DNA of the CDR3 is TGCGCCAGCAGCCCTGTGACTAGCGGGATGGCCCTCGATACGCAGTATTTT. Translation gives CASSPVTSGMALDTQYF. Based on the CDR3 plus reference TRBV5-1 and TRBJ2-3, the full variable domain is KAGVTQTPRYLIKTRGQQVTLSCSPISGHRSVSWYQQTPGQGLQFLFEYFSETQRNKGNFPGRFSGRQFSNSRSEMNVSTLELGDSALYLCASSPVTSGMALDTQYFGPGTRLTVL.

This clone was seen ten or more times. The genes are TRBV5-1 and TRBJ2-2; TRBD1 agrees at 8 bases. This CDR3 comprises 15 residues. Looked up from germline, CDR1 is SGHRS and CDR2 is YFSETQ. V was clipped by 7 bases and J by 3 bases; unmatched bases: 8. The CDR3 loop is CASLHGTGDTGELFF. The CDR3 DNA is TGCGCCAGCCTACATGGGACAGGAGACACCGGGGAGCTGTTTTTT.

Turning to this clone: The junction departs from the called germline gene at one end, perhaps through a read error. The rearrangement joins TRBV5-1 to TRBJ2-6; D remains ambiguous. Looked up from germline, CDR1 is SGHRS and CDR2 is YFSETQ. The CDR3 totals 16 residues. The CDR3 bases are TGCGCCAGCAGCTTGGTAGGCTGCTCTGGTGCCAACGTCCTGACTTTC. Residues: CASSLVGCSGANVLTF.

This clone was recorded many times. Other nucleotide sequences from this sample produce the same CDR3. V is TRBV2 and J is TRBJ2-4, with a weak D call TRBD2 (7 bases). The CDR3 length is 13 residues. V gave up 3 bases and J gave up 8 bases, with 11 bases separating them. Germline V gives CDR1 SNHLY, CDR2 FYNNEI. The CDR3 bases are TGTGCCAGCAGTGAGGGGGGGGGCGACATTCAGTACTTC. Translating it yields CASSEGGGDIQYF.